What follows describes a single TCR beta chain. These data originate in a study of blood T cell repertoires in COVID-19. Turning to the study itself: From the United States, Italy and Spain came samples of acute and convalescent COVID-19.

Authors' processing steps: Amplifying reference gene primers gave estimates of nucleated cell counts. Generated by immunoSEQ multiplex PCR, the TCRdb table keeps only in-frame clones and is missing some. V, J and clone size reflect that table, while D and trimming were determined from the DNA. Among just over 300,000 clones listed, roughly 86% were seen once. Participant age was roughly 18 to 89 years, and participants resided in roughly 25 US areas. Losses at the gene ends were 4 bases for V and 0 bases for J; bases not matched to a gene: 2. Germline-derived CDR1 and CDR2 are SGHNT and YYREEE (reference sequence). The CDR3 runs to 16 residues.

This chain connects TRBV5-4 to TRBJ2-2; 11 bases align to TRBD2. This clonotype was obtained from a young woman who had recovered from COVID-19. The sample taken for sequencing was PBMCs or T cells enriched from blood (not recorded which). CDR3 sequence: CASSTGLAANTGELFF. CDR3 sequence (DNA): TGTGCCAGCAGCACGGGACTAGCGGCGAACACCGGGGAGCTGTTTTTT.